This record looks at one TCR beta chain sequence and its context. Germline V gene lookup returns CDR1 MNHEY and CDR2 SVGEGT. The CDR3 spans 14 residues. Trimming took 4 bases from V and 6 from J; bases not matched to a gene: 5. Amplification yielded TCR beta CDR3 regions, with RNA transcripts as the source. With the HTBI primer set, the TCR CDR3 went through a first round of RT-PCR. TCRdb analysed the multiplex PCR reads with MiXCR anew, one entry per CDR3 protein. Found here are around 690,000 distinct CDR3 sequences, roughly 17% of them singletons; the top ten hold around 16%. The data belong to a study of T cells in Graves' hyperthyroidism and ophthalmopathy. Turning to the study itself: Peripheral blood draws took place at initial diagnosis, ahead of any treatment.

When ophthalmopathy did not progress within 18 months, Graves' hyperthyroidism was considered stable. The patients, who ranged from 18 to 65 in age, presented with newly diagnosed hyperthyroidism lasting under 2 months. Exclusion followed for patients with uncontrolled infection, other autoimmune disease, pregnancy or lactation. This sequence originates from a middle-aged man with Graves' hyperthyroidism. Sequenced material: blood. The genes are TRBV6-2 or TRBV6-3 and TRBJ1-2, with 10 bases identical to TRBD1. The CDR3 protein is CASSSTDRGNGYTF. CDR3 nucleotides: TGTGCCAGCAGTTCCACGGACAGGGGGAATGGCTACACCTTC.